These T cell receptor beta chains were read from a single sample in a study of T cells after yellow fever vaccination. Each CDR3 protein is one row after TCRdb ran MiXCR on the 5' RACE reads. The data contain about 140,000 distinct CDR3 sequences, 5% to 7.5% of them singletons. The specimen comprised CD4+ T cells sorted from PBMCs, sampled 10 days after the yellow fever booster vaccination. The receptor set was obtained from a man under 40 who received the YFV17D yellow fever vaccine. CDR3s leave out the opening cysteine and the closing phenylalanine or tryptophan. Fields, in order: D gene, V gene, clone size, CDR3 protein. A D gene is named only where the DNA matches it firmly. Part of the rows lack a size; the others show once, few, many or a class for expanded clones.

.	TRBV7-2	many	ASSLLVDTQY
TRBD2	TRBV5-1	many	ASSRAGGRADTQY
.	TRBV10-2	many	ASRGIGGNTEAF
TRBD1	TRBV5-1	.	ASSRLTGQGAGEQY
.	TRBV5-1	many	ASSRVSTGELF
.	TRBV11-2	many	ASSQSGLTIAKNIQY
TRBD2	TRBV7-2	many	ASSLLGASGSYEQY
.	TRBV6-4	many	ASSDSNKMARGRIEQY
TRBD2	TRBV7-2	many	ATSLAREGLWF
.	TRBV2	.	ASNRVGQETQY
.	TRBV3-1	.	ASSQLISGGTPLSGANVLT